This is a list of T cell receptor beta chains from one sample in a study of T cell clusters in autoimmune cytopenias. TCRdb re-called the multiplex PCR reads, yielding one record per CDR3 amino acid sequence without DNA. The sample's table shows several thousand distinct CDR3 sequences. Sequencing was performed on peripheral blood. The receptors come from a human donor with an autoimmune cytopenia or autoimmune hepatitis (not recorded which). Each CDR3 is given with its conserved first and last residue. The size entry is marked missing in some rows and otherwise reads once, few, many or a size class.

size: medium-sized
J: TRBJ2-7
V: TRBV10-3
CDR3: CAISEDTYEQYF

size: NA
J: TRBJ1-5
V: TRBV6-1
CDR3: CASSEVGGKQPQHF

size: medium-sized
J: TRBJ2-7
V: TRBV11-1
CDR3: CATFDRISHEQYF

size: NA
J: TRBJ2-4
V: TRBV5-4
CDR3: CASSFPDSLAKNIQYF

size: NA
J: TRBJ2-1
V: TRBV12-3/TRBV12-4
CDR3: CASSLPQGYNEQFF

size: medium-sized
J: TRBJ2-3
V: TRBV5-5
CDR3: CASSLAGAGIKADTQYF

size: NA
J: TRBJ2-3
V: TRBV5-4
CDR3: CASSLVTSGATDTQYF

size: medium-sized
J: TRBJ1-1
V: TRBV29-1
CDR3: CSTLRGGTEAFF

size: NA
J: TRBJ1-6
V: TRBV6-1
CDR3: CASSVGTSDNSPLHF

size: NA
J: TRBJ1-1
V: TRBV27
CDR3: CASSLSGAVGTEAFF

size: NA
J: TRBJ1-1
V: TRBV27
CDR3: CASSLGGGPQREAFF

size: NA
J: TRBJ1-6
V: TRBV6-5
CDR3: CASRPRQAGSPLHF

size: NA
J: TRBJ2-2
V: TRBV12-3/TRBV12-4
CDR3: CASSFSVGTANTGELFF

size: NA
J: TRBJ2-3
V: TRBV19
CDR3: CASSFGGAGGDTQYF

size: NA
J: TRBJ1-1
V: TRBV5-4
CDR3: CASSQDACRAFF

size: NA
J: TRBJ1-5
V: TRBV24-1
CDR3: CATSAGGEQPQHF

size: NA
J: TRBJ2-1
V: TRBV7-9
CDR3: CASSPLRAQGLNEQFF

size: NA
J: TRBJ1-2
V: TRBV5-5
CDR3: CASSTGQGTANYGYTF